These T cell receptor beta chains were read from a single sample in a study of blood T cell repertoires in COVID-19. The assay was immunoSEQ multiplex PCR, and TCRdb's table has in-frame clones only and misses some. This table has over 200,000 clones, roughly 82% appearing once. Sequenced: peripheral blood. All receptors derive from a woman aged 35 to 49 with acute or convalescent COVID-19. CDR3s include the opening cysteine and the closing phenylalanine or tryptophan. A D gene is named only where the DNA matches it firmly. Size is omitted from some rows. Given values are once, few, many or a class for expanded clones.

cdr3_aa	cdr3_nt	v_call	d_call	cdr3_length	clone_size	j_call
CASSLVQNNEKLFF	TGTGCCAGCAGCTTGGTCCAGAATAATGAAAAACTGTTTTTT	TRBV7-8	-	14	-	TRBJ1-4
CAWGQGKGYGNTIYF	TGTGCCTGGGGACAGGGGAAAGGGTATGGAAACACCATATATTTT	TRBV30	TRBD1	15	-	TRBJ1-3
CATSDFGTGTGDTQYF	TGTGCCACCAGTGATTTCGGGACAGGGACAGGAGATACGCAGTATTTT	TRBV24-1	TRBD1	16	few	TRBJ2-3
CAWSSNLQGSNQPQHF	TGTGCCTGGAGTTCCAACCTTCAGGGAAGCAATCAGCCCCAGCATTTT	TRBV30	-	16	-	TRBJ1-5
CASSYDREAYEQYF	TGTGCCAGTAGTTATGACAGGGAGGCCTACGAGCAGTACTTC	TRBV19	-	14	-	TRBJ2-7
CASTGVRTGELFF	TGTGCCAGCACGGGGGTGCGGACCGGGGAGCTGTTTTTT	TRBV2	-	13	-	TRBJ2-2
CASSDMAGNTIYF	TGCGCCAGCAGTGACATGGCTGGAAACACCATATATTTT	TRBV5-1	-	13	-	TRBJ1-3
CASSLDRYEKLFF	TGCGCCAGCAGCTTGGACAGATATGAAAAACTGTTTTTT	TRBV5-1	-	13	-	TRBJ1-4
CASSQDPAGGLNTGELFF	TGTGCCAGCAGCCAAGACCCAGCGGGAGGCCTGAACACCGGGGAGCTGTTTTTT	TRBV4-2	TRBD2	18	-	TRBJ2-2
CAWTIPTGSGGAEAFF	TGTGCCTGGACCATTCCTACAGGCTCAGGTGGGGCTGAAGCTTTCTTT	TRBV30	-	16	-	TRBJ1-1
CASKGDRIGYEQYF	TGTGCCAGCAAGGGGGACAGGATAGGGTACGAGCAGTACTTC	TRBV2	TRBD1	14	-	TRBJ2-7
CASRRESNQPQHF	TGTGCCAGCAGGAGAGAGTCCAATCAGCCCCAGCATTTT	TRBV6-5	-	13	-	TRBJ1-5
CASSYPGQGAGDTQYF	TGTGCCAGCAGCTATCCGGGACAGGGGGCAGGAGATACGCAGTATTTT	TRBV5-4	TRBD1	16	-	TRBJ2-3
CASSPGTGDTGELFF	TGTGCCAGCTCTCCCGGGACAGGGGACACCGGGGAGCTGTTTTTT	TRBV18	TRBD1	15	-	TRBJ2-2
CASSEGGAYNEQFF	TGTGCCAGCAGCGAGGGGGGGGCCTACAATGAGCAGTTCTTC	TRBV7-7	-	14	-	TRBJ2-1
CASSRGFSYEQYF	TGTGCCAGTAGTAGAGGCTTTTCCTACGAGCAGTACTTC	TRBV19	-	13	-	TRBJ2-7
CATSDSRTGANVLTF	TGTGCCACCAGTGACTCCCGGACAGGGGCCAACGTCCTGACTTTC	TRBV24-1	-	15	once	TRBJ2-6
CASSEQGKNTEAFF	TGTGCCAGCAGTGAGCAGGGGAAGAACACTGAAGCTTTCTTT	TRBV2	-	14	-	TRBJ1-1
CATSRGDTYEQYF	TGTGCCACCAGCAGAGGGGACACCTACGAGCAGTACTTC	TRBV15	-	13	-	TRBJ2-7
CASSWNSLGSYNEQFF	TGTGCCAGCAGTTGGAACTCCCTAGGCTCCTACAATGAGCAGTTCTTC	TRBV27	-	16	-	TRBJ2-1
CASSLVDKAIGLETQYF	TGTGCCAGCAGTTTAGTGGACAAGGCCATAGGTTTGGAGACCCAGTACTTC	TRBV27	-	17	-	TRBJ2-5
CASSEVGGSNQPQHF	TGTGCCAGCAGTGAAGTAGGGGGTAGCAATCAGCCCCAGCATTTT	TRBV6-1	-	15	-	TRBJ1-5
CASIVPGQNYEQYF	TGCGCCAGCATTGTACCGGGACAGAATTACGAGCAGTACTTC	TRBV5-1	TRBD1	14	-	TRBJ2-7
CASSLTGYEQYF	TGTGCCAGCAGCCTCACAGGCTACGAGCAGTACTTC	TRBV3-1/TRBV3-2	-	12	-	TRBJ2-7
CASSERGQGGTEAFF	TGTGCCAGCAGCGAGAGGGGACAGGGAGGCACTGAAGCTTTCTTT	TRBV9	TRBD1	15	-	TRBJ1-1
CAWSADYGYTF	TGTGCCTGGAGTGCAGACTATGGCTACACCTTC	TRBV30	-	11	-	TRBJ1-2
CASSLRTGATEAFF	TGTGCCAGCAGCTTGAGAACAGGGGCTACTGAAGCTTTCTTT	TRBV5-6	TRBD1	14	-	TRBJ1-1
CASSAPDYEQFF	TGTGCCAGTAGTGCTCCGGACTACGAGCAGTTCTTC	TRBV19	-	12	few	TRBJ2-1
CASSYGQGANTEAFF	TGTGCCAGCAGCTATGGACAGGGGGCGAACACTGAAGCTTTCTTT	TRBV11-3	TRBD1	15	-	TRBJ1-1
CASSLAGGSTDTQYF	TGTGCCAGCAGCTTAGCGGGGGGAAGCACAGATACGCAGTATTTT	TRBV7-6	-	15	-	TRBJ2-3
CASSLKGGSYGYTF	TGTGCCAGCAGCTTAAAGGGGGGGAGCTATGGCTACACCTTC	TRBV7-2	-	14	-	TRBJ1-2
CASSRSGGAIGQYF	TGTGCCAGCAGTCGTAGCGGGGGGGCAATTGGGCAGTACTTC	TRBV11-2	TRBD2	14	-	TRBJ2-7
CASSAWHGSSSYNEQFF	TGCGCCAGCAGCGCGTGGCATGGGAGCTCCTCCTACAATGAGCAGTTCTTC	TRBV5-1	-	17	-	TRBJ2-1
CSVEQGIFNYGYTF	TGCAGCGTTGAACAGGGGATCTTTAACTATGGCTACACCTTC	TRBV29-1	-	14	-	TRBJ1-2
CSASGTGVVTEAFF	TGCAGTGCTAGTGGAACAGGGGTAGTGACTGAAGCTTTCTTT	TRBV20-1	TRBD1	14	-	TRBJ1-1
CATSDPGTKSGYTF	TGTGCCACCAGTGATCCCGGGACAAAAAGTGGCTACACCTTC	TRBV24-1	-	14	-	TRBJ1-2
CASSHGQGGYEQYF	TGTGCCAGCAGCCACGGACAGGGAGGCTACGAGCAGTACTTC	TRBV14	TRBD1	14	-	TRBJ2-7
CASRDRVSYNSPLHF	TGTGCCAGCAGAGACAGGGTCTCCTATAATTCACCCCTCCACTTT	TRBV3-1/TRBV3-2	TRBD1	15	-	TRBJ1-6
CASSSYTRNEQFF	TGTGCCAGCAGTTCGTATACTAGAAATGAGCAGTTCTTC	TRBV12-3/TRBV12-4	-	13	-	TRBJ2-1
CASIKRGEQYF	TGTGCCAGCATTAAGCGGGGGGAGCAGTACTTC	TRBV2	TRBD2	11	once	TRBJ2-7
CASSIARTPPGGNNEQFF	TGTGCCAGTAGTATAGCGAGGACCCCGCCCGGGGGGAACAATGAGCAGTTCTTC	TRBV19	TRBD2	18	once	TRBJ2-1
CSVGPGGLANEQFF	TGCAGCGTGGGCCCCGGTGGACTAGCAAATGAGCAGTTCTTC	TRBV29-1	TRBD2	14	-	TRBJ2-1